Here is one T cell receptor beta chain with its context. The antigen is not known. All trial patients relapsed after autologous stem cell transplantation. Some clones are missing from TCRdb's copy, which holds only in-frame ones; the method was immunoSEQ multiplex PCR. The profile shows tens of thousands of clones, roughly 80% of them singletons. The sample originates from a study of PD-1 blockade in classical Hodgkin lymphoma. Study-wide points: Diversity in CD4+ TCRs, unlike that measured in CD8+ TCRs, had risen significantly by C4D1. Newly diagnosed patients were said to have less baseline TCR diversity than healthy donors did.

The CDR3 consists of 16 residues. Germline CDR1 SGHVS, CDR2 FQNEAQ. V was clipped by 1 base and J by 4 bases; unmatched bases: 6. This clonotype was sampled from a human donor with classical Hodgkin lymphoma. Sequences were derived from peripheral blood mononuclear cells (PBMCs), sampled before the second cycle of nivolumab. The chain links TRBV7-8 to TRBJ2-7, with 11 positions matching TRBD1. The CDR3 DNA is TGTGCCAGCAGCTTAGTAATGGGACAGGGGGGGTACGAGCAGTACTTC. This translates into CASSLVMGQGGYEQYF.